The 20 T cell receptor beta chains presented below share a single source sample, sequenced in a study of T-cell memory formation after mild COVID-19. TCRdb recomputed calls from the 5' RACE reads with MiXCR, one row per CDR3 protein. The sample yields over 350,000 distinct CDR3 sequences, approximately 24% seen once. The sequenced material came from PBMCs or a T cell subset sorted from them (not recorded which). The receptors derive from an adult woman who had mild COVID-19 (a few samples of this study predate the infection). Cell type and time point are not known.

The chain joins TRBV24-1 to TRBJ2-3; 7 bases map to TRBD2. V dropped 2 bases and J dropped 2; count of bases not matched to a gene: 3. Germline CDR1 is KGHDR and CDR2 is SFDVKD. This CDR3 region has 15 residues. CDR3 sequence reads: CATSDSGRLTDTQYF. In nucleotides, the CDR3 is TGTGCCACCAGTGATTCCGGGAGGCTCACAGATACGCAGTATTTT.

The chain couples TRBV29-1 to TRBJ1-1; D remains ambiguous. V lost 2 bases to trimming and J lost 2 bases, with 15 bases between them. The CDR3 has 15 amino acids. Germline CDR1 SQVTM, CDR2 ANQGSEA. The CDR3 loop reads CSVEPGLGLNTEAFF. Here the CDR3 DNA reads TGCAGCGTTGAACCCGGCCTTGGATTAAACACTGAAGCTTTCTTT.

The genes are TRBV10-2 and TRBJ2-3; D is uncertain. CDR3 length equals 14 residues. Germline values: CDR1 WSHSY, CDR2 SAAADI. Trimming took 0 bases from V and 2 from J, leaving 6 bases between them. The CDR3 DNA follows: TGCGCCAGCAGTGAGTCCCGGTACACAGATACGCAGTATTTT. Its protein product is CASSESRYTDTQYF.

This clonotype has just a few counts. The CDR3 coding sequence is TGTGCCAGCAGCCCCCGAGGGGCAATCGCCACAGATACGCAGTATTTT. Its translation is CASSPRGAIATDTQYF. The V and J genes are TRBV9 and TRBJ2-3, with D perhaps given as TRBD1 or TRBD2 (5 bases each). The CDR3 sequence is 16 residues long. Germline V gene data show CDR1 as SGDLS and CDR2 as YYNGEE. The V and J ends lost 4 bases and 2 bases respectively, with 17 bases between them.

This clonotype has a handful of counts. This chain connects TRBV6-6 to TRBJ1-3, with D hard to call. CDR3 length equals 14 residues. Germline V lookup: CDR1 MNHNY, CDR2 SVGAGI (reference sequence). V was pared by 2 bases and J by 0 bases, with 5 bases between. CDR3 coding DNA: TGTGCCAGCAGTTACGACGGCTCTGGAAACACCATATATTTT. This translates into CASSYDGSGNTIYF.

This chain connects TRBV30 to TRBJ2-1; 9 nucleotides agree with TRBD1. The CDR3 contains 14 residues. The trim removed 4 bases at V and 8 bases at J, leaving 9 bases unmatched. The germline gives CDR1 GTSNPN, CDR2 SVGIG (reference sequence). The CDR3, as DNA: TGTGCCTGGACGATAGGACAGGGGATCCATGAGCAGTTCTTC. Protein sequence: CAWTIGQGIHEQFF. The full variable domain, completed using reference TRBV30 and TRBJ2-1, is SQTIHQWPATLVQPVGSPLSLECTVEGTSNPNLYWYRQAAGRGLQLLFYSVGIGQISSEVPQNLSASRPQDRQFILSSKKLLLSDSGFYLCAWTIGQGIHEQFFGPGTRLTVL.

This chain's CDR3 is CASSRLEAGGYNEQFF. CDR3 nucleotide sequence: TGTGCCAGCAGCCGGCTTGAGGCGGGGGGATACAATGAGCAGTTCTTC. V is TRBV21-1 and J is TRBJ2-1; the table gives TRBD2 as D, unverified against the DNA. TRBV21-1 is recorded as a pseudogene. The CDR3 totals 16 residues.

This sequence joins TRBV6-6 and TRBJ2-7; maybe TRBD2 (7 bases). This CDR3 contains 14 residues. CDR1 and CDR2 from the germline V gene are MNHNY and SVGAGI (reference sequence). Trimming cost V 2 bases and J 3 bases, with 11 bases left between them. The CDR3 DNA sequence: TGTGCCAGCAGTTACGGGGGGGCTTACTACGAGCAGTACTTC. Encoded protein: CASSYGGAYYEQYF.

This CDR3 reads CASSPWVAASSYNEQFF. The CDR3 DNA reads TGTGCCAGCAGCCCCTGGGTAGCGGCGAGCTCCTACAATGAGCAGTTCTTC. The gene calls are TRBV11-1 and TRBJ2-1; D is perhaps TRBD2 (6 bases). V dropped 5 bases and J dropped 0 bases, with 17 bases sitting between them. Germline lookup yields CDR1 SGHAT and CDR2 FQDESV (reference sequence). The CDR3 spans 17 residues. Supplemented by reference TRBV11-1 and TRBJ2-1, the full variable domain reads EAEVAQSPRYKITEKSQAVAFWCDPISGHATLYWYRQILGQGPELLVQFQDESVVDDSQLPKDRFSAERLKGVDSTLKIQPAELGDSAMYLCASSPWVAASSYNEQFFGPGTRLTVL.

This clonotype was detected many times. V and J are TRBV9 and TRBJ2-5, with TRBD2 identical over 7 bases. The CDR3 length is 15 residues. V dropped 2 bases and J dropped 0; count of bases not matched to a gene: 4. CDR1 is SGDLS, CDR2 YYNGEE, per germline. The CDR3 is CASSVGAGYQETQYF. The CDR3 region has the DNA TGTGCCAGCAGCGTGGGAGCGGGGTACCAAGAGACCCAGTACTTC.

The chain has TRBV5-1 and TRBJ2-1, with TRBD1 identical over 8 bases. The V gene's germline CDR1 is SGHRS and CDR2 YFSETQ. J lost 7 bases, V lost 4 bases, and 13 bases had no gene match. This CDR3 comprises 16 residues. This CDR3 is CASSALPGQEGNEQFF. CDR3 nucleotide sequence: TGCGCCAGCAGCGCATTACCGGGACAGGAGGGAAATGAGCAGTTCTTC. Supplemented by reference TRBV5-1 and TRBJ2-1, the full variable domain reads KAGVTQTPRYLIKTRGQQVTLSCSPISGHRSVSWYQQTPGQGLQFLFEYFSETQRNKGNFPGRFSGRQFSNSRSEMNVSTLELGDSALYLCASSALPGQEGNEQFFGPGTRLTVL.

This clonotype was detected only a few times. This chain links TRBV5-4 with TRBJ2-7; D not certain. V was shortened by 4 bases and J by 0 bases, with 5 bases between the two germline ends. The CDR3 runs 12 residues. The germline gives CDR1 SGHNT, CDR2 YYREEE (reference sequence). This CDR3 reads CASSRPSYEQYF. CDR3 bases: TGTGCCAGCAGCCGCCCCTCCTACGAGCAGTACTTC. Based on the CDR3 plus reference TRBV5-4 and TRBJ2-7, the full variable domain is ETGVTQSPTHLIKTRGQQVTLRCSSQSGHNTVSWYQQALGQGPQFIFQYYREEENGRGNFPPRFSGLQFPNYSSELNVNALELDDSALYLCASSRPSYEQYFGPGTRLTVT.

This clonotype was counted only a few times. The chain joins TRBV21-1 to TRBJ2-1; the table's D call TRBD2 went unverified against the DNA. TRBV21-1 is an annotated pseudogene. There are 14 residues in the CDR3. The CDR3 sequence: CASNVTSGSDEQFF. DNA of the CDR3: TGTGCCAGCAACGTGACTAGCGGGAGTGATGAGCAGTTCTTC.

This sequence joins TRBV20-1 and TRBJ1-1; D might be TRBD1 (5 bases). Trimming took off 5 bases at V and 7 bases at J, with 23 bases between the two ends. CDR3 length: 15 amino acids. CDR1 and CDR2 (germline): DFQATT, SNEGSKA (reference sequence). DNA of the CDR3: TGCAGTGCTCGCCCTCTCGGGACGACGTGGGGTGAAGCTTTCTTT. Protein: CSARPLGTTWGEAFF.

V gene TRBV5-6 combines with J gene TRBJ2-2, with D possibly being TRBD1 (6 bases). The V gene's germline CDR1 is SGHDT and CDR2 YYEEEE. V gave up 2 bases and J gave up 5 bases, with 16 bases separating them. The CDR3 is made up of 16 amino acids. The CDR3 region has the DNA TGTGCCAGCAGCTTTAGGCAGCCGAGGGGGACCGGGGAGCTGTTTTTT. Encoded protein: CASSFRQPRGTGELFF.

V is TRBV10-3 and J is TRBJ2-1; D unresolved. V gave up 4 bases and J gave up 3 bases, with 7 bases separating them. Per the germline V gene, CDR1 is ENHRY and CDR2 is SYGVKD. The CDR3 consists of 13 residues. The CDR3 DNA reads as TGTGCCATCAGTGTGTGGAGCTACAATGAGCAGTTCTTC. Protein: CAISVWSYNEQFF.

The chain combines TRBV10-3 with TRBJ2-7, with D hard to call. Germline lookup yields CDR1 ENHRY and CDR2 SYGVKD. Trimming stripped 6 bases from V and 0 bases from J, with 3 bases between. The CDR3 contains 11 residues. In nucleotides, the CDR3 is TGTGCCATCAGCAGCTCCTACGAGCAGTACTTC. Translating gives CAISSSYEQYF.

The sample holds a few counts of this clonotype. J is TRBJ2-3 and V is TRBV6-2 or TRBV6-3; perhaps TRBD1 as D (5 bases). Trimming pared 5 bases from V and 2 bases from J, leaving 14 bases between. Germline CDR1 is MNHEY and CDR2 is SVGEGT. The CDR3 length is 15 residues. The CDR3 loop reads CASSIRGFPTDTQYF. The CDR3, as DNA: TGTGCCAGCAGTATAAGGGGTTTCCCCACAGATACGCAGTATTTT.

The CDR3 here is CASSARTSGTDNEQFF. For the CDR3, the DNA is TGCGCCAGCAGCGCTAGGACTAGCGGAACGGACAATGAGCAGTTCTTC. V is TRBV5-1 and J is TRBJ2-1; TRBD2 agrees at 10 bases. With V trimmed by 4 bases and J by 5 bases, 9 bases remained unmatched. Germline V lookup: CDR1 SGHRS, CDR2 YFSETQ. This CDR3 region has 16 residues.

Here the CDR3 DNA reads TGCGCCAGCAGCCCCGGGACGGTAGAAGCTTTCTTT. It translates to CASSPGTVEAFF. This chain links TRBV5-1 with TRBJ1-1; D possibly corresponds to TRBD1 (5 bases). This CDR3 is 12 amino acids long. Per germline, CDR1 SGHRS and CDR2 YFSETQ. V dropped 4 bases and J dropped 8 bases, with 12 bases sitting between them.